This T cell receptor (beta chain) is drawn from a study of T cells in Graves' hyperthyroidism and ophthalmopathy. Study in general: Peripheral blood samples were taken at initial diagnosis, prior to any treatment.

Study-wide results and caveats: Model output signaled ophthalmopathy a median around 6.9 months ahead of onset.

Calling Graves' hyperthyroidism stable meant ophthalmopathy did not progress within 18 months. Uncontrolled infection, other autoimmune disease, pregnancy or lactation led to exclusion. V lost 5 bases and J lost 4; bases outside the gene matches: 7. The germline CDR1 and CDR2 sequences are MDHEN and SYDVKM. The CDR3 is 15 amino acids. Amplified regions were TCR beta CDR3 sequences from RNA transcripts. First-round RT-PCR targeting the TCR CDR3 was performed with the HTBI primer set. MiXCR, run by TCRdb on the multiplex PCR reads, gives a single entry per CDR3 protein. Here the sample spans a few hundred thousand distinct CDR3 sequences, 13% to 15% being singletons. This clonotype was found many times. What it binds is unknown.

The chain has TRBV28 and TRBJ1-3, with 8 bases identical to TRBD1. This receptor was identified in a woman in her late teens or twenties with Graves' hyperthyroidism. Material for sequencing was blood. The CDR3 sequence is CASSAGTGLGNTIYF. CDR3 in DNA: TGTGCCAGCAGTGCCGGGACAGGCCTCGGAAACACCATATATTTT.